This note documents a single TCR beta chain sequence. The data were taken from a study of blood T cell repertoires in COVID-19. Across the whole study: Italy, Spain and the United States were the sources of the convalescent and acute COVID-19 samples. Sources were T cells, B-cell-depleted T cells, or PBMCs; the material itself was cDNA or gDNA.

Trimming removed 0 bases at V and 4 bases at J, with 6 bases between. CDR1 SEHNR and CDR2 FQNEAQ come from the germline V gene (reference sequence). CDR3 length equals 14 residues. In the authors' workflow: Cell counts per sample came from amplifying reference gene primers. The assay was immunoSEQ multiplex PCR, and TCRdb's table has in-frame clones only and misses some. The V and J calls and clone size were taken over from that table, and D and trimming were inferred from the DNA. Counted here are about 160,000 clones, about 80% occurring once; the ten biggest clones make up 22%. The specimen was peripheral blood. This sequence joins TRBV7-9 and TRBJ1-4, with D tentatively TRBD1 (5 bases). This TCR derives from a woman older than 75 with acute or convalescent COVID-19. The CDR3 DNA is TGTGCCAGCAGCTTAGCGGGGGGTAATGAAAAACTGTTTTTT. Residues: CASSLAGGNEKLFF.